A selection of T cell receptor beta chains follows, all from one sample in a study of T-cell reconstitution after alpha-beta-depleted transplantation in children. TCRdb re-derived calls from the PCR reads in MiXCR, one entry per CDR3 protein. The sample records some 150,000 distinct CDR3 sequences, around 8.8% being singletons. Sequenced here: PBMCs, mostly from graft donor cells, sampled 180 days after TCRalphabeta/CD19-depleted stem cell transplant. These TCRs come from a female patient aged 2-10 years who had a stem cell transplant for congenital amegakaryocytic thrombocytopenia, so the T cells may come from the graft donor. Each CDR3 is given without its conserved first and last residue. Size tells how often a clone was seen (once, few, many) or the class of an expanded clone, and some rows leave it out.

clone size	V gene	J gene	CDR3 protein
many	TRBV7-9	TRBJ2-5	ASSLWPLETQY
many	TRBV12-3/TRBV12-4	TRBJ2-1	ASRIRTSGSPNEQF
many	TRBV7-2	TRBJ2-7	ASSLRLVRGTGGDEQY
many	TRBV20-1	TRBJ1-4	SARAAGQEKLF
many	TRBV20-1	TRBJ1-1	SAGVRGLEAF
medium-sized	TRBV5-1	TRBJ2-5	ASSLEETQY
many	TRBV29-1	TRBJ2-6	SVAGSGANVLT
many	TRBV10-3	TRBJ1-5	AISSGQGDQPQH
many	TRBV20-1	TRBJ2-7	SARGRGAYEQY
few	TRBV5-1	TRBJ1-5	ASSLRAGGQPQH
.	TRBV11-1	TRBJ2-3	ASSSSRRAGDTQY
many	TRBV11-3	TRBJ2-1	ASSLNGNEQF
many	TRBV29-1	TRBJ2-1	SVVVSGANNEQF
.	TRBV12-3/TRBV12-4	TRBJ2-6	ASNRPGSGANVLT
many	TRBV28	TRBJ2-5	ASRRSGTGRRETQY
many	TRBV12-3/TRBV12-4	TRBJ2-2	ASSQAGANTGELF
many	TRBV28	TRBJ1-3	ASIRARGSGNTIY
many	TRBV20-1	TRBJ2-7	SARAGTIGEQY
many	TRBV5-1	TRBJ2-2	ASSLEHRTGELF
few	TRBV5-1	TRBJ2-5	ASSLGTVRYETQY
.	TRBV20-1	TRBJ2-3	SANNPGTSGRSRTDTQY
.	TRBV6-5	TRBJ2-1	ASSYSRALVEQF
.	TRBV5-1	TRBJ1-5	ASSLRPDNQPQH
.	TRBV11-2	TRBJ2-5	ASSRPWTSGGAKETQY
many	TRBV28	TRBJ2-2	ASSFPGGTFTGELF
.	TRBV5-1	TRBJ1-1	ASSLVGGLRNTEAF
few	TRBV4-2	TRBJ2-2	ASSQEAGRFTGELF
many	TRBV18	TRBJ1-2	ASSPGQFNYGYT
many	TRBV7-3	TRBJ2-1	ASSPGLGRNEQF
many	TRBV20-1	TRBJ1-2	SANGAGTHGYT
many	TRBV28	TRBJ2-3	ASSFYAGTGRTDTQY
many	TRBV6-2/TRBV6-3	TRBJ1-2	ASSYSKAANYGYT
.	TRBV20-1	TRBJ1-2	SAPRAGDNYGYT
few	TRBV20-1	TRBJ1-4	SAREGLNEKLF
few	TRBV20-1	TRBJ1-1	SSRGQGRNTEAF